This T cell receptor (beta chain) was obtained from a study of T cell responses to AZD1222 COVID-19 vaccine. The data were produced by immunoSEQ multiplex PCR, yet TCRdb's version contains in-frame clones alone and is incomplete. The data hold about 140,000 clones, with 80% to 95% observed a single time. Second-dose timings of about 4 or about 12 weeks were pooled. Regarding the study as a whole: Seropositive status at baseline applied to only five to seven AZD1222 recipients. Once two AZD1222 doses were given, Spike-specific TCR breadth and depth went up. Unmutated variant regions are reportedly targeted by nearly half of spike-specific TCRs.

In germline, CDR1 is LNHDA, CDR2 SQIVND (reference sequence). The V gene end was trimmed by 4 bases and the J gene end by 1 base; junction bases not matched to a gene: 1. The CDR3 spans 14 residues. Concerning this clone: Its antigen is unidentified.

The specimen comprised peripheral blood, sampled 28 days after the second AZD1222 dose. V and J are TRBV19 and TRBJ2-3; TRBD1 matches 8 bases. The TCR comes from an adult who received the AZD1222 COVID-19 vaccine. This CDR3 is CASSTGGGTDTQYF. CDR3 sequence (DNA): TGTGCCAGTAGTACAGGGGGCGGCACAGATACGCAGTATTTT.